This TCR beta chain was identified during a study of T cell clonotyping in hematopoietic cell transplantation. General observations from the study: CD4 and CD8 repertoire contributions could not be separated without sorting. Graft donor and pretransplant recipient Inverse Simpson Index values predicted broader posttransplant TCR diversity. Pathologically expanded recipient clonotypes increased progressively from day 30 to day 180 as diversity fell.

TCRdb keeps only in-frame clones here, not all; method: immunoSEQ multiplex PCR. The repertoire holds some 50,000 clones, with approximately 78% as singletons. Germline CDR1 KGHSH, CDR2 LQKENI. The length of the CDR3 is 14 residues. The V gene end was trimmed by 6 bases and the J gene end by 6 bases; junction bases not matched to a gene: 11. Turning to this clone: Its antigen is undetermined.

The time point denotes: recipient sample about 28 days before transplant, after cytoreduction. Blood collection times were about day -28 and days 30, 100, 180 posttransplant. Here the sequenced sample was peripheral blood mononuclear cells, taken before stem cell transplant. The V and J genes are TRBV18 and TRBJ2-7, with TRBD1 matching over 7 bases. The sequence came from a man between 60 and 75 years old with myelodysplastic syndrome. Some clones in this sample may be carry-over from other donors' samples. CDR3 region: CASSPGQAVFEQYF. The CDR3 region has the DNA TGTGCCAGCTCCCCCGGACAGGCGGTTTTCGAGCAGTACTTC.